These 10 T cell receptor beta chains originate from one sample sequenced in a study of CD8+ T cells in alopecia areata (dated by TCRdb to the late 2010s). The library was made by the immunoSEQ multiplex PCR assay. RNA was extracted from all samples and reverse transcribed into cDNA, which served as template for TCR sequencing. TCRdb holds this immuneACCESS table with in-frame rearrangements only. Some clones are missing; in checked studies, unresolved V genes explain under half, and the rest has no known cause. This sample gives more than 200,000 clones in total; around 66% of them show up just once. The ten largest clonotypes hold 0.95% to 1.5% of the sample. Interpreted using the paper, the treatment or condition label stands for: oral pan-JAK inhibitor, 5-10 mg twice daily. Sequenced material: CD4+ T cells sorted from blood, taken between weeks 44 and 45, from a patient treated with tofacitinib. These receptors were collected from a human donor with alopecia areata.

The chain links TRBV12-5 to TRBJ2-7; perhaps TRBD1 as D (6 bases). This CDR3 contains 13 residues. The germline V gene has CDR1 LGHNT and CDR2 FRNRAP. V lost 3 bases to trimming and J lost 6 bases, with 12 bases between them. The CDR3 loop is CASGFGQKGEQYF. The DNA of the CDR3 is TGTGCTAGTGGTTTCGGACAGAAGGGCGAGCAGTACTTC. The whole variable domain, remainder taken from reference TRBV12-5 and TRBJ2-7, is DARVTQTPRHKVTEMGQEVTMRCQPILGHNTVFWYRQTMMQGLELLAYFRNRAPLDDSGMPKDRFSAEMPDATLATLKIQPSEPRDSAVYFCASGFGQKGEQYFGPGTRLTVT.

This clone was counted at least ten times. The chain joins TRBV7-3 to TRBJ2-1; D gene ambiguous. The germline gives CDR1 SGHTA, CDR2 FQGTGA. Trimming took off 3 bases at V and 4 bases at J, with 7 bases between the two ends. This CDR3 is 13 amino acids long. The CDR3 DNA reads as TGTGCCAGCAGCTTGGGCATTTACAATGAGCAGTTCTTC. Translation gives CASSLGIYNEQFF.

V usage is TRBV7-9 and J usage is TRBJ1-2, with 7 bases matching TRBD1. The CDR3 covers 15 residues. The germline gives CDR1 SEHNR, CDR2 FQNEAQ (reference sequence). Trimming removed 1 base from V and 5 bases from J; junction bases left unmatched: 7. The CDR3 here is CASSLGVGQSYGYTF. For the CDR3, the DNA is TGTGCCAGCAGCTTAGGAGTGGGACAGTCTTATGGCTACACCTTC.

This rearrangement joins TRBV27 to TRBJ2-7; D not resolved. The CDR3 runs to 12 residues. With 3 bases removed from V and 6 bases from J, the gap between germline ends came to 9 bases. CDR1 MNHEY and CDR2 SMNVEV come from the germline V gene (reference sequence). This CDR3 is CASSFRLGEQYF. In DNA form, the CDR3 reads TGTGCCAGCAGTTTCAGGCTTGGCGAGCAGTACTTC.

The rearrangement uses TRBV5-6 and TRBJ1-1; weak D call: TRBD1 (5 bases). Germline CDR1 reads SGHDT; CDR2 reads YYEEEE. Trimming pared 0 bases from V and 7 bases from J, leaving 13 bases between. The CDR3 has 14 residues. The CDR3 reads CASSLGQGGGEAFF. The CDR3 DNA follows: TGTGCCAGCAGCTTGGGGCAGGGTGGGGGTGAAGCTTTCTTT. The whole variable domain, remainder taken from reference TRBV5-6 and TRBJ1-1, is DAGVTQSPTHLIKTRGQQVTLRCSPKSGHDTVSWYQQALGQGPQFIFQYYEEEERQRGNFPDRFSGHQFPNYSSELNVNALLLGDSALYLCASSLGQGGGEAFFGQGTRLTVV.

J is TRBJ1-5 and V is TRBV7-2, with no clear D. Germline CDR1 is SGHTA and CDR2 is FQGNSA. V was pared by 2 bases and J by 1 base, with 12 bases between. CDR3 length: 16 amino acids. The CDR3 coding sequence is TGTGCCAGCAGCTTAAGCGGCAGTCTGAGCAATCAGCCCCAGCATTTT. Its translation: CASSLSGSLSNQPQHF.

This rearrangement joins TRBV30 to TRBJ1-4, with unresolved D. The germline V gene encodes CDR1 GTSNPN and CDR2 SVGIG (reference sequence). The CDR3 spans 12 residues. Trimming stripped 1 base from V and 5 bases from J, with 5 bases between. The CDR3 protein is CAWSGVNEKLFF. Written as DNA, the CDR3 is TGTGCCTGGAGTGGGGTAAATGAAAAACTGTTTTTT. The full variable domain, in which reference TRBV30 and TRBJ1-4 provide the parts outside the CDR3, is SQTIHQWPATLVQPVGSPLSLECTVEGTSNPNLYWYRQAAGRGLQLLFYSVGIGQISSEVPQNLSASRPQDRQFILSSKKLLLSDSGFYLCAWSGVNEKLFFGSGTQLSVL.

This clone showed up just once. This chain connects TRBV5-6 to TRBJ2-1; D is uncertain. The CDR3 consists of 12 residues. Germline V CDR1 and CDR2: SGHDT, YYEEEE. V dropped 6 bases and J dropped 7 bases, with 11 bases sitting between them. The CDR3 nucleotides are TGTGCCAGCACCCAAAAGAGAAATGAGCAGTTCTTC. Translating gives CASTQKRNEQFF. The full variable domain, completed using reference TRBV5-6 and TRBJ2-1, is DAGVTQSPTHLIKTRGQQVTLRCSPKSGHDTVSWYQQALGQGPQFIFQYYEEEERQRGNFPDRFSGHQFPNYSSELNVNALLLGDSALYLCASTQKRNEQFFGPGTRLTVL.

The V gene is TRBV2, the J gene TRBJ2-1, with D perhaps TRBD1 (6 bases). The V and J ends lost 6 bases and 3 bases respectively, with 12 bases between them. This CDR3 region has 14 residues. The germline gives CDR1 SNHLY, CDR2 FYNNEI. The CDR3 reads CASSTRGNYNEQFF. The CDR3 DNA is TGTGCCAGCAGCACAAGGGGGAACTACAATGAGCAGTTCTTC. The full variable domain, its missing parts supplied by reference TRBV2 and TRBJ2-1, is EPEVTQTPSHQVTQMGQEVILRCVPISNHLYFYWYRQILGQKVEFLVSFYNNEISEKSEIFDDQFSVERPDGSNFTLKIRSTKLEDSAMYFCASSTRGNYNEQFFGPGTRLTVL.

This clone was seen just once. The gene calls are TRBV29-1 and TRBJ2-1; 9 bases map to TRBD1. Germline loops: CDR1 SQVTM, CDR2 ANQGSEA. The CDR3 is 13 amino acids. Trimming at V came to 7 bases and at J to 9 bases, leaving 10 bases not matched to a gene. This CDR3 reads CSGGTGNGREQFF. In DNA form, the CDR3 reads TGCAGCGGAGGGACAGGGAACGGTCGTGAGCAGTTCTTC.